The clone carrying this T cell receptor beta chain was seen a few times. The antigen remains undetermined. This specimen comes from a study of cytotoxic CD8 clonotypes in ibrutinib-treated CLL. Findings and limits, study-wide: Ibrutinib response saw clonality rise, and progression saw it return toward baseline.

Assay used: immunoSEQ multiplex PCR; TCRdb lists only in-frame clones, some missing. The repertoire holds 20,000 to 30,000 clones, with approximately 68% as singletons. The germline CDR1 and CDR2 sequences are LNHDA and SQIVND (reference sequence). Trimming took off 9 bases at V and 0 bases at J, with 18 bases between the two ends. The CDR3 sequence is 16 residues long. Frozen PBMC stocks contributed 2 to 2.5 micrograms of genomic DNA to the TCR beta libraries. The sample was PBMCs, taken after 24 months of ibrutinib treatment. The J gene is TRBJ1-3, the V gene TRBV19; D gene unclear. This receptor was obtained from a human donor with chronic lymphocytic leukemia. The CDR3, as DNA: TGTGCCAGCCAATCCTCCGGGTTCCCCTCTGGAAACACCATATATTTT. Translated: CASQSSGFPSGNTIYF. Full variable domain (outside the CDR3, taken from reference TRBV19 and TRBJ1-3): DGGITQSPKYLFRKEGQNVTLSCEQNLNHDAMYWYRQDPGQGLRLIYYSQIVNDFQKGDIAEGYSVSREKKESFPLTVTSAQKNPTAFYLCASQSSGFPSGNTIYFGEGSWLTVV.